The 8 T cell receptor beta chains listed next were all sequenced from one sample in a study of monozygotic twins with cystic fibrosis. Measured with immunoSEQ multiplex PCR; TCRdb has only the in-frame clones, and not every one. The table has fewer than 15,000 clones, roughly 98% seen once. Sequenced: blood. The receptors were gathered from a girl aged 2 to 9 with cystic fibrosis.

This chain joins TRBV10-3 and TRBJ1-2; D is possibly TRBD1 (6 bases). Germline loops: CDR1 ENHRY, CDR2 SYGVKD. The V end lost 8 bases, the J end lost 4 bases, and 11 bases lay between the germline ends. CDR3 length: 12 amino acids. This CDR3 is CAIGGSSYGYTF. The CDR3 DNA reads TGTGCCATCGGGGGCAGCAGCTATGGCTACACCTTC.

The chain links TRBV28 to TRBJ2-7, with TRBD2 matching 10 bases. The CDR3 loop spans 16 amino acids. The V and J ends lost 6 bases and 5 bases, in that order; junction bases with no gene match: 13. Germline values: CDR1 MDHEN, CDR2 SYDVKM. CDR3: CASSRGTSALGDEQYF. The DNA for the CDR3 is TGTGCCAGCAGCCGGGGGACTAGCGCCCTTGGGGACGAGCAGTACTTC.

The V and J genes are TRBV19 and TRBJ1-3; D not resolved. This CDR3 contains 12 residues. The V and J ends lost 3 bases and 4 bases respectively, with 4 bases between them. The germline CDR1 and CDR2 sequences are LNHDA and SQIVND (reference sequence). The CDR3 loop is CASSMSGNTIYF. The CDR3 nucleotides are TGTGCCAGTAGTATGTCCGGAAACACCATATATTTT.

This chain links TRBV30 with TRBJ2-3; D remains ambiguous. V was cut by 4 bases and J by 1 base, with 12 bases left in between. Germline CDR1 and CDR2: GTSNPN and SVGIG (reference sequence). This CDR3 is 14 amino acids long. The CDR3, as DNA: TGTGCCTGGACCCCGGGCCTCCGCACAGATACGCAGTATTTT. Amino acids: CAWTPGLRTDTQYF.

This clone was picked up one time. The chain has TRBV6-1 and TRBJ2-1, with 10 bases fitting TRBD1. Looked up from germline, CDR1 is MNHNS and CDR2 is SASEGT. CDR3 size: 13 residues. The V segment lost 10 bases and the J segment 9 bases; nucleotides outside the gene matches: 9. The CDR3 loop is CAMLDRGRGEQFF. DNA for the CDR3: TGTGCCATGTTAGACAGGGGGCGAGGTGAGCAGTTCTTC.

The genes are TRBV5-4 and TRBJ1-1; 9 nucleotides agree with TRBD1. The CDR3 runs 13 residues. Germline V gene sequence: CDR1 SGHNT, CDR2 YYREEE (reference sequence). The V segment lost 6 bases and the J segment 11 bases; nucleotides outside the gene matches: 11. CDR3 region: CASIPDRGREAFF. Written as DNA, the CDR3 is TGTGCCAGCATCCCGGACAGGGGTCGAGAGGCTTTCTTT.

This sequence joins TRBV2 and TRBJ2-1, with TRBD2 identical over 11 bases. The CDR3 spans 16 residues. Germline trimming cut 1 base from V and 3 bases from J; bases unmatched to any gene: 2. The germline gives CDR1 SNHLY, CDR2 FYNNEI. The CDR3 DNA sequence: TGTGCCAGCAGTGAAGTAGCGGGAGGGATCTACAATGAGCAGTTCTTC. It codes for CASSEVAGGIYNEQFF.

CDR3 in DNA: TGTGCCAGTAGTATAACAGGACAGGGCAACGAGCAGTACTTC. It is translated as CASSITGQGNEQYF. The V call is TRBV19, the J call TRBJ2-7, with 8 nucleotides matching TRBD1. With V trimmed by 2 bases and J by 5 bases, 5 bases remained unmatched. CDR1 and CDR2 (germline): LNHDA, SQIVND (reference sequence). There are 14 residues in the CDR3.